Described below is a single TCR beta chain sequence and its context. This specimen belongs to a study of blood T cell repertoires in COVID-19. Germline CDR1 and CDR2: LGHDT and YNNKEL (reference sequence). This CDR3 spans 15 amino acids. Trimming took off 7 bases at V and 4 bases at J, with 16 bases between the two ends. Repertoires were generated with immunoSEQ multiplex PCR, while TCRdb's copy carries only in-frame clones and drops some. This sample has roughly 380,000 clones; about 89% occur once, and the top ten carry roughly 1.6%. Sequenced sample: peripheral blood. This sequence was found in a woman between 40 and 50 years old with COVID-19, enrolled during active disease. The chain is built from TRBV3-1 (or the pseudogene TRBV3-2) and TRBJ2-2, with D perhaps matching TRBD1 (6 bases). The CDR3 DNA sequence: TGTGCCAGCAAGCTAGGACAGTTCGGCACCGGGGAGCTGTTTTTT. Residues: CASKLGQFGTGELFF.